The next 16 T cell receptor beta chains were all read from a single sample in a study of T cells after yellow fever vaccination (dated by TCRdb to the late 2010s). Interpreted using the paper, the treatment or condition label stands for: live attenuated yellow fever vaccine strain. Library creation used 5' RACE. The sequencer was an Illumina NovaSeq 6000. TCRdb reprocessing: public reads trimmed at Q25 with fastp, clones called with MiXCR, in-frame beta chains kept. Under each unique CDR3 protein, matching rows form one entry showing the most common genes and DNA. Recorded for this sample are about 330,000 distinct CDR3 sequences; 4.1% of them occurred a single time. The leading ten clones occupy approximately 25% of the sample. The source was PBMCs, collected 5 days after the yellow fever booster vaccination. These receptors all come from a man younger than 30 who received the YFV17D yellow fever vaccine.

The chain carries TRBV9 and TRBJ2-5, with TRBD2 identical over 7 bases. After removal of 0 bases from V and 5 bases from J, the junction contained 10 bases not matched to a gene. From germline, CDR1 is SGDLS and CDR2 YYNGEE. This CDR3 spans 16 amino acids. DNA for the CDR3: TGTGCCAGCAGCGTAGCCCCAAGCGGGGCCACGGAGACCCAGTACTTC. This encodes CASSVAPSGATETQYF.

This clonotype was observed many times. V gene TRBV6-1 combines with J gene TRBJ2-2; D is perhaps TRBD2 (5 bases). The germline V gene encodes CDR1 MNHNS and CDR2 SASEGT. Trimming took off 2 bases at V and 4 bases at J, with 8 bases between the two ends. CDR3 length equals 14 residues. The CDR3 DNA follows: TGTGCCAGCAGTGAACTGGGGAGCACCGGGGAGCTGTTTTTT. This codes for CASSELGSTGELFF.

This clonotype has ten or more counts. This CDR3 is CASSLYLPGGFYGYTF. The CDR3 bases are TGTGCCAGCAGCTTATATCTGCCCGGCGGTTTCTATGGCTACACCTTC. The chain is built from TRBV7-9 and TRBJ1-2; D call uncertain. The V end was cut by 2 bases, the J end by 4 bases, with 17 bases between. Per the germline V gene, CDR1 is SEHNR and CDR2 is FQNEAQ (reference sequence). The CDR3 has 16 amino acids.

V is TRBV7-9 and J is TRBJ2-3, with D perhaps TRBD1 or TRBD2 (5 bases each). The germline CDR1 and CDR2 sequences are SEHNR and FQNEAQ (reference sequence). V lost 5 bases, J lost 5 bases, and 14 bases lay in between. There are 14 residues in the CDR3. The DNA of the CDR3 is TGTGCCAGCAGCCCCCAGGGAGACGTAGATACGCAGTATTTT. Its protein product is CASSPQGDVDTQYF. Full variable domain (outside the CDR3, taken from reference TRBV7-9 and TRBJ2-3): DTGVSQNPRHKITKRGQNVTFRCDPISEHNRLYWYRQTLGQGPEFLTYFQNEAQLEKSRLLSDRFSAERPKGSFSTLEIQRTEQGDSAMYLCASSPQGDVDTQYFGPGTRLTVL.

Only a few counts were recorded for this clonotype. The CDR3 nucleotides read TGCGCCAGCAGCCACATAAGTCGCACTGAAGCTTTCTTT. Its translation is CASSHISRTEAFF. The V call is TRBV4-3, the J call TRBJ1-1; D is uncertain. V lost 3 bases to trimming and J lost 4 bases, with 9 bases between them. This CDR3 comprises 13 residues. Germline V lookup: CDR1 LGHNA, CDR2 YSLEER.

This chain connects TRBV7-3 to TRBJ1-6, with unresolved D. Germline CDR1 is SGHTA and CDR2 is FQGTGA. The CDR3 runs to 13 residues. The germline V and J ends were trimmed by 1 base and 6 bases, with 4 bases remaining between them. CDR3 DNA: TGTGCCAGCAGCTTAATAATTAATTCACCCCTCCACTTT. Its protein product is CASSLIINSPLHF.

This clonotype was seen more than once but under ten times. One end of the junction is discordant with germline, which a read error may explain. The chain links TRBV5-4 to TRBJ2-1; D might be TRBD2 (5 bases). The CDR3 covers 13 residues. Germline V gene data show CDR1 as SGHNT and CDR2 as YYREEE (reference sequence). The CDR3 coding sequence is TGTGCCAGCAGCTTGGAGCTTGCGGGTGAGGAGTTCTTC. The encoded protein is CASSLELAGEEFF.

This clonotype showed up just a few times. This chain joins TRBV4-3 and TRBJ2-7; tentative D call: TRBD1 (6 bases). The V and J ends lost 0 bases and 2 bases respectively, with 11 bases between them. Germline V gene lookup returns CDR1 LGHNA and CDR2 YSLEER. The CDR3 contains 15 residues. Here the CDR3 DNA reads TGCGCCAGCAGCCAAGATTTCAGGGGAGCCTACGAGCAGTACTTC. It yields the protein CASSQDFRGAYEQYF.

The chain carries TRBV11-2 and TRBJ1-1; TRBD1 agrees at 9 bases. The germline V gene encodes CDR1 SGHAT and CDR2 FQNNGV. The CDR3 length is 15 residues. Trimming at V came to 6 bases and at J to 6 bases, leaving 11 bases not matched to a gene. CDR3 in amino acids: CASRASGTGLPEAFF. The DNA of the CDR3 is TGTGCCAGCAGAGCTTCCGGGACAGGGCTGCCTGAAGCTTTCTTT.

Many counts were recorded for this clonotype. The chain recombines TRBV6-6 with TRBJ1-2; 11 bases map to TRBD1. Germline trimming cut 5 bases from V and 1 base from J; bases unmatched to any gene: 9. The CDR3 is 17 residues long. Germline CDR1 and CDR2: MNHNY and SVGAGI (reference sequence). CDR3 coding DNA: TGTGCCAGCAGTCGGACAGGGGGCACACTTATTAACTATGGCTACACCTTC. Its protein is CASSRTGGTLINYGYTF.

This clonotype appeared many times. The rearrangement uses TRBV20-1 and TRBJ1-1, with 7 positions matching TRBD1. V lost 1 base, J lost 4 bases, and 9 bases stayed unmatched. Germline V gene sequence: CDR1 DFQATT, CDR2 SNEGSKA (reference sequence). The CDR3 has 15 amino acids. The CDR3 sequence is CSARARRGLGTEAFF. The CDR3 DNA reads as TGCAGTGCTAGAGCACGGAGGGGGCTGGGCACTGAAGCTTTCTTT.

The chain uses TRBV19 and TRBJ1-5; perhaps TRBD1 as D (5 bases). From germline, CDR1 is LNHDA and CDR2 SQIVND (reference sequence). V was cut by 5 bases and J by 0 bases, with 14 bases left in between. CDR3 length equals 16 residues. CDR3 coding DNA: TGTGCCAGTAGTTCAGAGACAGCCTCTAGCAATCAGCCCCAGCATTTT. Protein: CASSSETASSNQPQHF.

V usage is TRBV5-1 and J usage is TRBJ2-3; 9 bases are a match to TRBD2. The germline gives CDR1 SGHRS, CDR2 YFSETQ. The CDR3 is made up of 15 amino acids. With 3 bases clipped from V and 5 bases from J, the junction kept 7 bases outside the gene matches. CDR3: CASSSGGGAEDTQYF. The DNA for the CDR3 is TGCGCCAGCAGCTCGGGCGGGGGGGCCGAAGATACGCAGTATTTT. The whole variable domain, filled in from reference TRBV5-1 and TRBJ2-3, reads KAGVTQTPRYLIKTRGQQVTLSCSPISGHRSVSWYQQTPGQGLQFLFEYFSETQRNKGNFPGRFSGRQFSNSRSEMNVSTLELGDSALYLCASSSGGGAEDTQYFGPGTRLTVL.

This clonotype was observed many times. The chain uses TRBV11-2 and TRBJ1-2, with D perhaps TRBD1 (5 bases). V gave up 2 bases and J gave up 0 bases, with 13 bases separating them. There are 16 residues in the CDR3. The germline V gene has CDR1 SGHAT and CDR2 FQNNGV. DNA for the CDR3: TGTGCCAGCAGCTTAATTCAATGGGGCGCTAACTATGGCTACACCTTC. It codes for CASSLIQWGANYGYTF.

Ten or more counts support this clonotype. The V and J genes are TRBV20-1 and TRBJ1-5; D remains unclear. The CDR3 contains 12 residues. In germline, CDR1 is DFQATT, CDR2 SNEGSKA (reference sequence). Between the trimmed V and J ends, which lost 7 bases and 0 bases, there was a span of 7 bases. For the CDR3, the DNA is TGCAGTGTTATAGATAGCAATCAGCCCCAGCATTTT. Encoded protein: CSVIDSNQPQHF.

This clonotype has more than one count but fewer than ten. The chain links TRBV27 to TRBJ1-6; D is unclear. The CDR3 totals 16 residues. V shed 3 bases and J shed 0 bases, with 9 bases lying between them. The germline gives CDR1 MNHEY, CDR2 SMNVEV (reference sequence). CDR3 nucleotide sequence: TGTGCCAGCAGTTTGCAGGCCTTCTCCTATAATTCACCCCTCCACTTT. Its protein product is CASSLQAFSYNSPLHF.